This T cell receptor beta chain is from a study of cytomegalovirus exposure and HLA in healthy donors. Study conclusions and caveats: Immune exposure was documented only through CMV serostatus. In an earlier analysis, productive rearrangement rates for most beta V segments clustered near 87% or 30%.

PCR employed 60 Vbeta and 13 Jbeta primers. Using immunoSEQ multiplex PCR, the repertoire was profiled, and TCRdb retains in-frame clones only, with some absent. Here the sample spans over 200,000 clones, more than 75% being singletons. This CDR3 has 16 amino acids. Germline loops: CDR1 SGHRS, CDR2 YFSETQ. Trimming removed 0 bases at V and 6 bases at J, with 17 bases between. Unrecorded immune exposures were likely, despite nominal health at sampling. About this clone: The antigen is undetermined.

Sequencing input: PBMCs. J is TRBJ2-3 and V is TRBV5-1, with D perhaps matching TRBD2 (6 bases). This receptor was taken from a human donor in good health. The CDR3 protein is CASSLAGTPKDDTQYF. The CDR3 DNA is TGCGCCAGCAGCTTGGCCGGGACTCCTAAAGATGATACGCAGTATTTT.